Listed here is a single T cell receptor (beta chain). Sequencing was performed with immunoSEQ multiplex PCR; in TCRdb, only in-frame clones are kept and a portion is missing. The data hold about 67,000 clones, with around 90% observed a single time. The data stem from a study of T cells after somatic rescue of genetic block. The V end was cut by 2 bases, the J end by 10 bases, with 14 bases between. The germline gives CDR1 SGHTA, CDR2 FQGNSA. The CDR3 contains 13 residues. This rearrangement joins TRBV7-2 to TRBJ1-1; possibly TRBD1 for D (6 bases). The TCR sequence derives from a man between 40 and 49 years old. Material: peripheral blood mononuclear cells (PBMCs). Written as DNA, the CDR3 is TGTGCCAGCAGCTTAACACACAGGGTTTCAGCTTTCTTT. This encodes CASSLTHRVSAFF.